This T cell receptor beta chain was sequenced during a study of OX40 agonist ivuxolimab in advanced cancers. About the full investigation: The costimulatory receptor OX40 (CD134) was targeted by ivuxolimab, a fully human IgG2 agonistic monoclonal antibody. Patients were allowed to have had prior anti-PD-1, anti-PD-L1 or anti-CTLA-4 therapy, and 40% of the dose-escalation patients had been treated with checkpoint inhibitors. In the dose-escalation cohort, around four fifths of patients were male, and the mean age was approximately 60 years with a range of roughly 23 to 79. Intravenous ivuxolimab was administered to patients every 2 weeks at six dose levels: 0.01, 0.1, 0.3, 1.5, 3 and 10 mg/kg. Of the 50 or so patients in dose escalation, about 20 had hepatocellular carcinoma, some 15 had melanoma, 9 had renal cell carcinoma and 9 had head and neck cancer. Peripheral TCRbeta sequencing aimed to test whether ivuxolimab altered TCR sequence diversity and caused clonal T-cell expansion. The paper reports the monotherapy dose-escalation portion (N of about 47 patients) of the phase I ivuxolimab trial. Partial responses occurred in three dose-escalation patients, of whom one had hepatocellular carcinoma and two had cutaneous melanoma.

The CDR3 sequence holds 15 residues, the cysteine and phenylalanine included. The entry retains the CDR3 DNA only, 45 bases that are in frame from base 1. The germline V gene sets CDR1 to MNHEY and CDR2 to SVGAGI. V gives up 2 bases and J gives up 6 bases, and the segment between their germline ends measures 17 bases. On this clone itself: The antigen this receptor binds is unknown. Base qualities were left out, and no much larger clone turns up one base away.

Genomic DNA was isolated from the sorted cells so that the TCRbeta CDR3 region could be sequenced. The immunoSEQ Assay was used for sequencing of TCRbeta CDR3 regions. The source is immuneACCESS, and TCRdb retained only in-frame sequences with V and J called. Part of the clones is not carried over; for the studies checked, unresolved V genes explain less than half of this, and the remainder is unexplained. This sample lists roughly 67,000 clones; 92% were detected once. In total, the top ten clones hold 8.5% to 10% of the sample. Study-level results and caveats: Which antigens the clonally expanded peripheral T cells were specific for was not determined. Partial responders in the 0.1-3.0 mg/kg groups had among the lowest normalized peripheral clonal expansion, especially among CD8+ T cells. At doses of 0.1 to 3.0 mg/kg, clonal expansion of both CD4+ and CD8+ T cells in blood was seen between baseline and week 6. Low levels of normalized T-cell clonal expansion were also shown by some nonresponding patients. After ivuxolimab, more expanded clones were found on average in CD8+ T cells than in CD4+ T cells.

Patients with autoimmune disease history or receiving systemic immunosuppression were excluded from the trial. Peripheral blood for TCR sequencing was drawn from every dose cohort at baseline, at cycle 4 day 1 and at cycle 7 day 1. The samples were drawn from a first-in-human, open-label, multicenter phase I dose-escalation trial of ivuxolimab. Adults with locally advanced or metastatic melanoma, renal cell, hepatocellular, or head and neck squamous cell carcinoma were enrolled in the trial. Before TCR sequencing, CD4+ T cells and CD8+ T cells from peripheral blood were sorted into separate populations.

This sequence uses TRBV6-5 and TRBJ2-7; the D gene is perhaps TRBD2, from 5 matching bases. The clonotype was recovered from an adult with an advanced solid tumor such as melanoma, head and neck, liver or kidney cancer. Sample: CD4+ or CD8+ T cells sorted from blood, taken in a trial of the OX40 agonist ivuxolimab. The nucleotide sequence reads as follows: TGTGCCAGCAGTTACGGGCTCTCGGGGTTCGGCGAGCAGTACTTC. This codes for CASSYGLSGFGEQYF.